The rows below give T cell receptor beta chains drawn from one sample of a study of cytomegalovirus exposure and HLA in healthy donors. Method: immunoSEQ multiplex PCR; TCRdb's copy keeps in-frame clones and lacks some. The sample contains 60,000 to 90,000 clones, about two thirds of which appear only once. Sequencing was performed on PBMCs. These TCRs come from a woman aged 45-59 years in good health and CMV-seropositive. Each CDR3 is given with its conserved first and last residue. Each record gives: V gene, J gene, D gene, clone size, CDR3 protein, CDR3 DNA. D genes are given only for firm matches. The size of a clone is reported for some rows only, either as once, few or many, or as a class for expanded clones.

TRBV27	TRBJ2-2	TRBD1	.	CASRRDRGGLDTGELFF	TGTGCCAGCAGAAGGGACAGGGGAGGTTTAGACACCGGGGAGCTGTTTTTT
TRBV18	TRBJ1-1	.	.	CASSPGATEAFF	TGTGCCAGCTCACCAGGGGCAACTGAAGCTTTCTTT
TRBV15	TRBJ1-2	TRBD1	.	CATSRGTGLKYTF	TGTGCCACCAGCAGAGGGACAGGGCTCAAGTACACCTTC
TRBV5-1	TRBJ2-7	.	.	CASSLEGRNEQYF	TGCGCCAGCAGTCTGGAGGGTCGGAACGAGCAGTACTTC
TRBV6-5	TRBJ2-7	TRBD1	.	CASSEWDRVGEQYF	TGTGCCAGCAGTGAATGGGACAGGGTGGGAGAGCAGTACTTC
TRBV28	TRBJ2-5	.	.	CASSFGLGNF	.
TRBV28	TRBJ2-7	.	.	CASSFGGSYEQYF	TGTGCCAGCAGTTTCGGGGGTTCCTACGAGCAGTACTTC
TRBV4-1	TRBJ1-5	.	.	CASSQDFLATAPQHF	TGCGCCAGCAGCCAAGATTTCCTGGCCACAGCGCCCCAGCATTTT
TRBV4-3	TRBJ2-3	.	few	CASRNRADTQYF	TGCGCCAGCAGAAACAGGGCGGATACGCAGTATTTT
TRBV7-2	TRBJ2-3	.	.	CASSPSGLAPDTQYF	TGTGCCAGCAGCCCCTCCGGGCTAGCGCCAGATACGCAGTATTTT
TRBV27	TRBJ1-5	.	.	CASSLTVNQPQHF	TGTGCCAGCAGTTTAACAGTTAATCAGCCCCAGCATTTT
TRBV7-2	TRBJ2-1	.	.	CASSLSIGREGNEQFF	TGTGCCAGCAGCTTAAGTATAGGCCGGGAAGGTAATGAGCAGTTCTTC
TRBV5-4	TRBJ1-1	TRBD1	.	CASSPTGFDTEAFF	TGTGCCAGCAGCCCGACAGGGTTTGACACTGAAGCTTTCTTT
TRBV6-4	TRBJ1-1	.	few	CASRREASNTEAFF	TGTGCCAGCCGACGTGAGGCCTCGAACACTGAAGCTTTCTTT
TRBV19	TRBJ2-7	TRBD1	.	CASSAGTGVFYEQYF	TGTGCCAGTAGTGCCGGGACAGGCGTCTTCTACGAGCAGTACTTC
TRBV7-2	TRBJ1-2	.	.	CASSPDGVTIGYTF	TGTGCCAGCAGCCCCGACGGGGTAACTATCGGCTACACCTTC
TRBV4-1	TRBJ1-5	TRBD1	.	CASSQDDFAIRTGNQPQHF	TGCGCCAGCAGCCAAGATGACTTCGCCATAAGGACAGGGAATCAGCCCCAGCATTTT
TRBV4-3	TRBJ1-3	.	.	CASSRYPGRSGNTIYF	TGCGCCAGCAGCCGCTACCCGGGAAGGTCTGGAAACACCATATATTTT
TRBV5-1	TRBJ2-2	.	.	CASSLSGSTLNTGELFF	TGCGCCAGCAGCTTGTCTGGCAGTACGCTGAACACCGGGGAGCTGTTTTTT
TRBV9	TRBJ2-3	.	few	CASSWSGSTDTQYF	TGTGCCAGCAGCTGGTCTGGCAGCACAGATACGCAGTATTTT
TRBV18	TRBJ1-4	.	.	CASSPPSRAGEKLFF	TGTGCCAGCTCACCACCGTCAAGGGCGGGGGAAAAACTGTTTTTT
TRBV19	TRBJ2-7	TRBD2	few	CASSILAGGNYEQYF	TGTGCCAGTAGTATCCTAGCGGGGGGAAACTACGAGCAGTACTTC
TRBV15	TRBJ1-5	.	few	CATSRLGQPQHF	TGTGCCACCAGCAGGCTAGGTCAGCCCCAGCATTTT
TRBV7-9	TRBJ2-6	.	.	CASSLASGANVLTF	TGTGCCAGCAGCTTAGCCTCGGGGGCCAACGTCCTGACTTTC
TRBV27	TRBJ2-3	TRBD1	.	CASSSTGWGDTQYF	TGTGCCAGCAGTTCGACAGGGTGGGGAGATACGCAGTATTTT
TRBV27	TRBJ2-2	TRBD2	.	CASTPGGLGTGELFF	TGTGCCAGCACGCCGGGGGGTCTGGGAACCGGGGAGCTGTTTTTT
TRBV29-1	TRBJ2-1	TRBD1	.	CSVRTGINNEQFF	TGCAGCGTTAGGACAGGTATTAACAATGAGCAGTTCTTC
TRBV27	TRBJ1-1	.	.	CASNPAGGSTEAFF	TGTGCCAGCAATCCCGCCGGGGGGAGCACTGAAGCTTTCTTT
TRBV7-9	TRBJ1-5	.	.	CASTPGEGQPQHF	TGTGCCAGCACCCCGGGGGAGGGACAGCCCCAGCATTTT
TRBV5-6	TRBJ2-3	TRBD2	.	CASSFPSGGDTQYF	TGTGCCAGCAGCTTTCCTAGCGGGGGTGATACGCAGTATTTT
TRBV6-5	TRBJ1-2	.	.	CASNKPRGGYTF	TGTGCCAGCAATAAACCCAGGGGCGGCTACACCTTC
TRBV27	TRBJ1-1	.	.	CASSYQENTEAFF	TGTGCCAGCAGTTATCAGGAGAACACTGAAGCTTTCTTT
TRBV28	TRBJ1-6	.	.	CASSSYRSSYNSPLHF	TGTGCCAGCAGTTCCTACAGGAGCTCCTATAATTCACCCCTCCACTTT
TRBV7-9	TRBJ1-3	.	.	CASSGTGVPGNTIYF	TGTGCCAGCAGCGGCACGGGGGTCCCTGGAAACACCATATATTTT
TRBV29-1	TRBJ2-7	.	few	CSVTGLTSTYEQYF	TGCAGCGTAACAGGCCTCACATCGACCTACGAGCAGTACTTC
TRBV9	TRBJ1-2	TRBD1	.	CASSGTGTGYGYTF	TGTGCCAGCAGCGGAACCGGGACAGGCTATGGCTACACCTTC
TRBV5-6	TRBJ2-5	.	few	CASSPGPQGKTQYF	TGTGCCAGCAGCCCAGGACCCCAGGGCAAGACCCAGTACTTC
TRBV7-9	TRBJ2-3	.	.	CASSLYRSHTDTQYF	TGTGCCAGCAGCTTATACAGGTCCCACACAGATACGCAGTATTTT
TRBV5-1	TRBJ1-1	.	many	CASSLAADNTEAFF	TGCGCCAGCAGCTTGGCCGCAGATAACACTGAAGCTTTCTTT
TRBV5-1	TRBJ2-3	TRBD1	.	CASSAPGQSTDTQYF	TGCGCCAGCAGCGCCCCGGGACAGAGCACAGATACGCAGTATTTT
TRBV5-1	TRBJ2-1	TRBD2	few	CASSPGLVPYNEQFF	TGCGCCAGCAGCCCCGGACTAGTCCCCTACAATGAGCAGTTCTTC
TRBV6-1	TRBJ1-5	.	.	CASSDTGNQPQHF	TGTGCCAGCAGTGACACGGGGAATCAGCCCCAGCATTTT
TRBV7-8	TRBJ2-5	TRBD2	.	CASSLNGLAGLQETQYF	TGTGCCAGCAGCTTAAATGGTTTAGCGGGGCTCCAAGAGACCCAGTACTTC
TRBV7-2	TRBJ2-1	.	.	CASSPNGLNEQFF	TGTGCCAGCAGCCCCAATGGGCTCAATGAGCAGTTCTTC
TRBV5-1	TRBJ1-1	TRBD1	.	CASSYGQGNTGAFF	TGCGCCAGCAGCTACGGACAGGGAAACACTGGAGCCTTCTTT
TRBV7-6	TRBJ2-7	TRBD1	.	CASSRTGQKEDEQYF	TGTGCCAGCAGCCGGACGGGACAGAAGGAGGACGAGCAGTACTTC
TRBV28	TRBJ1-4	.	.	CASSTYSATNEKLFF	TGTGCCAGCAGTACATACAGTGCAACTAATGAAAAACTGTTTTTT
TRBV4-2	TRBJ2-7	.	.	CASSLITGHDSYEQYF	TGTGCCAGCAGCCTCATTACGGGACATGACAGCTACGAGCAGTACTTC
TRBV5-1	TRBJ2-1	TRBD1	few	CASSLVTGVSYNEQFF	TGCGCCAGCAGCTTGGTGACAGGGGTGTCCTACAATGAGCAGTTCTTC
TRBV6-5	TRBJ1-3	.	.	CASSTQRVLTDTIYF	TGTGCCAGCAGTACCCAGAGGGTGTTAACGGACACCATATATTTT
TRBV6-1	TRBJ2-7	TRBD2	many	CASSERAGGRHEQYF	TGTGCCAGCAGTGAAAGAGCGGGGGGGCGCCACGAGCAGTACTTC
TRBV5-1	TRBJ1-2	TRBD1	once	CASSLGQGAQGYTF	TGCGCCAGCAGCTTGGGACAGGGGGCGCAAGGCTACACCTTC
TRBV7-9	TRBJ2-2	TRBD2	.	CASRGGLATGELFF	TGTGCCAGCAGGGGCGGACTAGCGACCGGGGAGCTGTTTTTT
TRBV4-1	TRBJ2-7	.	.	CASSQDGSYEQYF	TGCGCCAGCAGCCAAGACGGGTCCTACGAGCAGTACTTC
TRBV5-1	TRBJ2-1	.	.	CASSIQRDNNEQFF	TGCGCCAGCAGCATCCAGCGGGACAACAATGAGCAGTTCTTC
TRBV10-3	TRBJ1-5	.	.	CAISDTVSNQPQHF	TGTGCCATCAGTGATACAGTTAGCAATCAGCCCCAGCATTTT
TRBV2	TRBJ2-2	TRBD1	medium-sized	CASAPSLVHGQGHGELFF	TGTGCCAGCGCGCCCTCACTGGTGCACGGACAGGGTCACGGGGAGCTGTTTTTT
TRBV5-1	TRBJ1-2	.	.	CASSQGNYGYTF	TGCGCCAGTTCCCAGGGTAACTATGGCTACACCTTC
TRBV11-3	TRBJ2-3	TRBD2	few	CASSSISGSATDTQYF	TGTGCCAGCAGCTCGATCAGCGGGAGTGCCACAGATACGCAGTATTTT